Reported below is one T cell receptor beta chain. Its antigen is not known. The template-switching step introduced UMIs that carried a 6-nucleotide sample barcode. TCRdb re-called the 5' RACE reads and gives one entry per CDR3 protein, without DNA. The record lists over 150,000 distinct CDR3 sequences, of which the ten most abundant hold 2% to 3%. The data stem from a study of monozygotic twins with inflammatory bowel disease. Points from the study as a whole: Differing T cell subtypes remained indistinguishable. Perhaps reflecting limited power, concordant and discordant twins did not differ in repertoire similarity.

The template was total RNA from whole blood, with no T cell sorting. The CDR3 runs 15 residues. In germline, CDR1 is LNHDA, CDR2 SQIVND (reference sequence). Sequenced: blood. The genes are TRBV19 and TRBJ1-5. The receptor was derived from a human donor with ulcerative colitis or Crohn's disease, or a healthy co-twin of an affected twin (not recorded which). The CDR3 is CASSMWRGEDQPQHF.